This note documents a single T cell receptor (beta chain) sequence. The sample originates from a study of blood T cell repertoires in COVID-19. For the study at large: Acute and convalescent COVID-19 specimens originated in the United States, Italy and Spain. T cells, B-cell-depleted T cells, or PBMCs provided the cDNA or gDNA that served as material.

Authors' processing steps: Reference gene primer amplification yielded estimated nucleated cell counts. Only in-frame clones appear in the TCRdb table, and some are missing; sequencing was by immunoSEQ multiplex PCR. The V and J calls and the clone size are those of that table, but D and trimming were determined from the DNA. There are about 58,000 clones in the sample; almost 90% occur only once, and roughly an eighth lies in the top ten. Germline lookup yields CDR1 SGHAT and CDR2 FQNNGV. Trimming shortened V by 4 bases and J by 5 bases, and 9 bases separated the two germline ends. The CDR3 extends over 13 amino acids.

The sequenced sample was peripheral blood. The J gene is TRBJ1-5, the V gene TRBV11-2; possible D gene TRBD1, 5 bases. This sequence was found in a man aged 60 to 69 with active COVID-19. CDR3 sequence: CASSSGGDQPQHF. In DNA form, the CDR3 reads TGTGCCAGCAGCTCGGGAGGGGATCAGCCCCAGCATTTT.